This T cell receptor beta chain was captured in a study of shared clonotypes between healthy human individuals. Study summary: Serving as donors were a couple of women and three men, whose ages spanned 18 to 49. Whole-study results and caveats: The rarefaction results pointed to incomplete sorted-subset sequencing despite large depth.

Note on this clone: The antigen remains undetermined.

CD45RO-negative, CCR7-selected cells formed the naive CD8 fraction, which excluded terminally differentiated effector memory CD45RA+ cells. Healthy HIV-negative adults with no recent acute infections or vaccinations were recruited as donors. Genomic DNA (from each subset) was split evenly across several immunoSEQ plates. TCRdb keeps only in-frame clones here, not all; method: immunoSEQ multiplex PCR. The table has 600,000 or so clones, about 95% seen once. The CDR3 length is 13 residues. The TCR originated in a woman aged 25 to 39 in good health. This chain connects TRBV21-1 to TRBJ2-7; TRBD1, the table's D call, was not compared with the DNA. TRBV21-1 is deemed a pseudogene. The material sequenced was naive CD8+ T cells sorted from blood. The chain's CDR3 is CASSRGQRYEQYF. The CDR3 nucleotides are TGTGCCAGCAGCAGGGGACAGAGATACGAGCAGTACTTC.